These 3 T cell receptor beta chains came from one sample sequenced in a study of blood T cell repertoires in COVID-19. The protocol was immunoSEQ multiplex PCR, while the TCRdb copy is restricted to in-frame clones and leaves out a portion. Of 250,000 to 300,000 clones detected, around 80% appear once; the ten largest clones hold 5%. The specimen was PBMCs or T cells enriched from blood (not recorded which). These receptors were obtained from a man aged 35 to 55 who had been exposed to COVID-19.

Here the CDR3 DNA reads TGTGCCAGCAGTCCGATAATAAGACAGGCGAATTATGGCTACACCTTC. This translates into CASSPIIRQANYGYTF. The chain has TRBV2 and TRBJ1-2, with D possibly matching TRBD1 (6 bases). The CDR3 extends over 16 amino acids. CDR1 is SNHLY, CDR2 FYNNEI, per germline. V was shortened by 5 bases and J by 5 bases, with 21 bases between the two germline ends.

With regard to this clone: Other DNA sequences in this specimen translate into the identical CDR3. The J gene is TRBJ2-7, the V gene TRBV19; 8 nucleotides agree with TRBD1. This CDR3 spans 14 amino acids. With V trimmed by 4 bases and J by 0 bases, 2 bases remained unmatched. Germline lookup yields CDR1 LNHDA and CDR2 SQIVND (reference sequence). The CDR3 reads CASSTGTGSYEQYF. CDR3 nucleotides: TGTGCCAGTAGTACCGGGACAGGCTCCTACGAGCAGTACTTC.

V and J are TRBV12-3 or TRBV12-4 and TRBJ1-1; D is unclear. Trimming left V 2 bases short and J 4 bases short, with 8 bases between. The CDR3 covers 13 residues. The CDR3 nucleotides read TGTGCCAGCAGTTTAATGCGGGGCACTGAAGCTTTCTTT. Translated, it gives CASSLMRGTEAFF.